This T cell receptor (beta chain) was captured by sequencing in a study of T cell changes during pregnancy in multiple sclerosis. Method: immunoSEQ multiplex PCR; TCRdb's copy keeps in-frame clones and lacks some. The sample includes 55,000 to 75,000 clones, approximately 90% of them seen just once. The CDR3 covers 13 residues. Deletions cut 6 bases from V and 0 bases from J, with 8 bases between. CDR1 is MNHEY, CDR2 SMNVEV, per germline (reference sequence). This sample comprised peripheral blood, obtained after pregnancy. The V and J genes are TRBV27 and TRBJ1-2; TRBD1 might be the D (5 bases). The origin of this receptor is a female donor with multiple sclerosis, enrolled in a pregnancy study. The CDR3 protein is CASSSTANYGYTF. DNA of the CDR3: TGTGCCAGCAGCTCGACAGCTAACTATGGCTACACCTTC.